One sample yielded the 5 T cell receptor beta chains listed below, sequenced in a study of T-cell memory formation after mild COVID-19. TCRdb redid the calling of the 5' RACE reads with MiXCR, one entry per CDR3 protein. The sample holds about 470,000 distinct CDR3 sequences, 25% seen once. The specimen was PBMCs or a T cell subset sorted from them (not recorded which). These receptor sequences come from an adult woman who had mild COVID-19 (a few samples of this study predate the infection). Cell type and time point are not known.

The V gene is TRBV6-1, the J gene TRBJ1-3; 9 nucleotides match TRBD1. With V trimmed by 8 bases and J by 0 bases, 2 bases remained unmatched. In germline, CDR1 is MNHNS, CDR2 SASEGT. This CDR3 has 14 amino acids. CDR3 sequence: CASRQGVSGNTIYF. In DNA, the CDR3 is TGTGCCAGCCGACAGGGGGTCTCTGGAAACACCATATATTTT.

The rearrangement joins TRBV7-8 to TRBJ2-1, with TRBD2 matching 9 bases. Germline CDR1 is SGHVS and CDR2 is FQNEAQ. V trimming: 0 bases; J trimming: 4 bases; junction bases outside the gene matches: 1. The CDR3 has 15 amino acids. The CDR3 here is CASSLASGRYNEQFF. CDR3 bases: TGTGCCAGCAGCTTAGCCAGCGGGAGGTACAATGAGCAGTTCTTC.

This chain connects TRBV7-2 to TRBJ2-1; possible D gene TRBD2, 5 bases. CDR1 is SGHTA and CDR2 is FQGNSA in the germline V gene. The CDR3 extends over 13 amino acids. With 6 bases removed from V and 9 bases from J, the gap between germline ends came to 15 bases. The CDR3 nucleotides are TGTGCCAGCAGATTCGGTCCGGGAACTGAGCAGTTCTTC. Translation gives CASRFGPGTEQFF.

This clonotype was detected a few times. The gene calls are TRBV24-1 and TRBJ2-3, with 12 positions matching TRBD2. J lost 4 bases, V lost 6 bases, and 4 bases had no gene match. Germline CDR1 is KGHDR and CDR2 is SFDVKD. This CDR3 is 15 amino acids long. The chain's CDR3 is CATSLTSGSADTQYF. The CDR3 DNA reads TGTGCCACCAGTCTGACTAGCGGGAGCGCAGATACGCAGTATTTT.

This clonotype turned up a few times. The chain uses TRBV24-1 and TRBJ2-7; 8 bases map to TRBD1. Trimming at V came to 3 bases and at J to 5 bases, leaving 11 bases not matched to a gene. The germline V gene has CDR1 KGHDR and CDR2 SFDVKD. This CDR3 spans 16 amino acids. CDR3 sequence reads: CATSDPAGTGSHEQYF. The DNA for the CDR3 is TGTGCCACCAGTGATCCTGCCGGGACAGGTTCCCACGAGCAGTACTTC.